One sample yielded the 9 T cell receptor beta chains listed below, sequenced in a study of vaccination effects on CD4 cells after COVID-19. Antigens of these TCRs are unknown. Sequencing in the ViraFEST assay came after antigen-specific CD4+ T cells had been expanded with viral peptide pools, which were used to stimulate PBMC. Subsequent to a culture period of more than 8 days, CD4+ T cells were isolated. Each vaccine recipient was nucleocapsid antibody negative and had no prior SARS-CoV-2 infection. Libraries were prepared by immunoSEQ multiplex PCR; TCRdb keeps only in-frame clonotypes and omits some of them. The data hold roughly 21,000 clones, with 73% observed a single time. The material was CD4+ T cells from PBMCs cultured with HCoV-NL63 spike peptides, obtained before COVID-19 vaccination. The receptors originated from a human donor who received a COVID-19 vaccine.

This clone was observed a single time. The rearrangement links TRBV30 to TRBJ2-3; TRBD2 matches 7 bases. This CDR3 contains 15 residues. With V trimmed by 5 bases and J by 4 bases, 12 bases remained unmatched. Looked up from germline, CDR1 is GTSNPN and CDR2 is SVGIG (reference sequence). CDR3: CAWGPRRENADTQYF. The CDR3 DNA is TGTGCCTGGGGCCCAAGGCGGGAGAACGCAGATACGCAGTATTTT.

This clone was found once. This chain links TRBV24-1 with TRBJ2-5; 10 bases map to TRBD1. Germline lookup yields CDR1 KGHDR and CDR2 SFDVKD. This CDR3 has 16 residues. The trim removed 3 bases at V and 7 bases at J, leaving 10 bases unmatched. In nucleotides, the CDR3 is TGTGCCACCAGTGATACGGACAGGGGGACTCCGGGGACCCAGTACTTC. Protein: CATSDTDRGTPGTQYF.

The rearrangement joins TRBV5-1 to TRBJ2-7; 8 bases are a match to TRBD2. The germline V gene encodes CDR1 SGHRS and CDR2 YFSETQ. The V gene end was trimmed by 7 bases and the J gene end by 4 bases; junction bases not matched to a gene: 10. The CDR3 spans 14 residues. CDR3 sequence: CASRRVAGLYEQYF. CDR3 bases: TGCGCCAGCCGCCGAGTAGCGGGACTGTACGAGCAGTACTTC.

The chain couples TRBV14 to TRBJ1-2; TRBD1 matches 7 bases. The V segment lost 0 bases and the J segment 6 bases; nucleotides outside the gene matches: 10. The CDR3 has 16 amino acids. Germline assignment: CDR1 SGHDN and CDR2 FVKESK. CDR3 in DNA: TGTGCCAGCAGCCAAGATACTCTTAGGACAGGACATGGCTACACCTTC. This codes for CASSQDTLRTGHGYTF.

V and J are TRBV15 and TRBJ1-2; D is ambiguous. This CDR3 contains 15 residues. Germline CDR1 and CDR2: LNHNV and YYDKDF (reference sequence). The V gene lost 5 bases and the J gene lost 4 bases, with 17 bases spanning the gap. CDR3 sequence: CATSDMPTRGYGYTF. In nucleotides, the CDR3 is TGTGCCACCAGCGACATGCCAACACGAGGCTATGGCTACACCTTC.

The rearrangement uses TRBV2 and TRBJ2-7; the match to TRBD2 covers 11 bases. CDR3 size: 15 residues. Germline trimming cut 4 bases from V and 1 base from J; bases unmatched to any gene: 3. CDR1 and CDR2 from the germline V gene are SNHLY and FYNNEI. CDR3 sequence: CASSATSGVSYEQYF. As DNA, the CDR3 is TGTGCCAGCAGTGCGACTAGCGGGGTTTCCTACGAGCAGTACTTC.

The chain carries TRBV18 and TRBJ1-4, with D unresolved. Trimming pared 3 bases from V and 7 bases from J, leaving 15 bases between. The CDR3 is 15 residues long. Germline V CDR1 and CDR2: KGHSH, LQKENI. CDR3 sequence: CASSPSVGLGEKLFF. CDR3 in DNA: TGTGCCAGCTCACCCTCGGTGGGTCTCGGTGAAAAACTGTTTTTT.

The chain has TRBV4-2 and TRBJ2-1; D gene uncertain. The CDR3 sequence is 13 residues long. Germline V gene data show CDR1 as LGHNA and CDR2 as YNFKEQ. The V end was cut by 5 bases, the J end by 4 bases, with 9 bases between. The CDR3 is CASSISYYNEQFF. The DNA for the CDR3 is TGTGCCAGCAGCATCTCTTATTACAATGAGCAGTTCTTC.

The V call is TRBV15, the J call TRBJ1-1; the D is unclear. The germline V and J ends were trimmed by 1 base and 8 bases, with 11 bases remaining between them. The CDR3 runs to 13 residues. Germline V gives CDR1 LNHNV, CDR2 YYDKDF (reference sequence). The CDR3 region is CATSRGAYREAFF. CDR3 nucleotide sequence: TGTGCCACCAGCAGAGGGGCATACCGAGAAGCTTTCTTT.